Listed below are T cell receptor beta chains from one sample, sequenced in a study of CD8+ T cells in alopecia areata. TCRdb's copy holds only in-frame clones and misses some; the assay was immunoSEQ multiplex PCR. Of more than 11,000 clones in the sample, around 50% are singletons; the top ten hold under 4%. The specimen sequenced was CD4+ Tregs sorted from blood. All receptors derive from a human donor with alopecia areata. Both conserved end residues are trimmed from each CDR3. The order of the fields is D gene, J gene, V gene, CDR3 protein. D genes are given only for firm matches.

TRBD1 | TRBJ1-1 | TRBV28 | ASRTGLTEAF
TRBD2 | TRBJ2-5 | TRBV28 | ASSSLTLAGGGETQY
TRBD1 | TRBJ1-1 | TRBV6-1 | ASTIDRDTEAF
- | TRBJ2-3 | TRBV28 | ASSFGSGNTDTQY
- | TRBJ2-5 | TRBV29-1 | SVERTGWTQY
- | TRBJ2-7 | TRBV20-1 | SARGPYEQY
- | TRBJ2-1 | TRBV11-1 | ASSLGGGSYNEQF
TRBD1 | TRBJ2-5 | TRBV5-1 | ASSRRTGAETKY
TRBD2 | TRBJ2-3 | TRBV4-3 | ASSQDSGRATDTQY
- | TRBJ2-1 | TRBV4-2 | ASSQVPVREQF
- | TRBJ2-5 | TRBV7-2 | ASTLQETQY
TRBD1 | TRBJ2-3 | TRBV25-1 | ASSEGQGRTQY
- | TRBJ2-1 | TRBV9 | ASSDPLGSYNEQF
- | TRBJ2-3 | TRBV5-1 | ASSLSGSGTDTQY